This T cell receptor (beta chain) was captured by sequencing in a study of Ad26.COV2.S vaccination and SARS-CoV-2 variants. Sample treatment: 15 to 20 received Ad26.COV2.S at low or high dose, single or two shots; 5 received placebo; per-sample allocation not given. Sampling was done on day 63 after the first vaccine or placebo injection. Concerning this clone: What it recognizes is unknown.

Sequencing used immunoSEQ multiplex PCR; TCRdb keeps in-frame clones, though not all of them. The sample lists a few hundred thousand clones, around 86% occurring once. Study observations and caveats: Spike-specific CD8+ and CD4+ T cell responses reportedly showed substantial breadth after vaccination. Responses of T cells in total may have been underestimated by the TCR breadth and depth analyses.

The V gene's germline CDR1 is SGHTA and CDR2 FQGTGA. The ends lost 6 bases at V and 5 bases at J; junction bases unmatched: 6. The CDR3 is 14 residues long. This chain joins TRBV7-3 and TRBJ2-1; 8 bases are a match to TRBD1. This clonotype was sampled from a person aged 18-60 years who received the Ad26.COV2.S COVID-19 vaccine or a placebo. Sample: peripheral blood, taken in a trial of Ad26.COV2.S vaccine versus placebo. The CDR3 is CASRPGTGDNEQFF. The CDR3 DNA reads TGTGCCAGCAGACCCGGGACAGGTGACAATGAGCAGTTCTTC.